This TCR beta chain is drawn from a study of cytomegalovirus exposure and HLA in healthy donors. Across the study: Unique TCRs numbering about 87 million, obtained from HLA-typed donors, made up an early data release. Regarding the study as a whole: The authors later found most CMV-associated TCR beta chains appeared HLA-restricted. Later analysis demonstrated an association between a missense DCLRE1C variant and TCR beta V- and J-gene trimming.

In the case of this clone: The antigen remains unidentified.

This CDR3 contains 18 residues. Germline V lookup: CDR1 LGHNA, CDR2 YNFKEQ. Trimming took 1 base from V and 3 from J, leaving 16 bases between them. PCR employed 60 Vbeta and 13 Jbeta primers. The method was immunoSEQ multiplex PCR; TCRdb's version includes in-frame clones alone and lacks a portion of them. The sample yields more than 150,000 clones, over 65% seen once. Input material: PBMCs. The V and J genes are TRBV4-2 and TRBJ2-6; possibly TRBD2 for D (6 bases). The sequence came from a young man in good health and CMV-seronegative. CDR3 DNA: TGTGCCAGCAGCCAAGGTGGGGGGAAGGGAAGTGGGGCCAACGTCCTGACTTTC. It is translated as CASSQGGGKGSGANVLTF.